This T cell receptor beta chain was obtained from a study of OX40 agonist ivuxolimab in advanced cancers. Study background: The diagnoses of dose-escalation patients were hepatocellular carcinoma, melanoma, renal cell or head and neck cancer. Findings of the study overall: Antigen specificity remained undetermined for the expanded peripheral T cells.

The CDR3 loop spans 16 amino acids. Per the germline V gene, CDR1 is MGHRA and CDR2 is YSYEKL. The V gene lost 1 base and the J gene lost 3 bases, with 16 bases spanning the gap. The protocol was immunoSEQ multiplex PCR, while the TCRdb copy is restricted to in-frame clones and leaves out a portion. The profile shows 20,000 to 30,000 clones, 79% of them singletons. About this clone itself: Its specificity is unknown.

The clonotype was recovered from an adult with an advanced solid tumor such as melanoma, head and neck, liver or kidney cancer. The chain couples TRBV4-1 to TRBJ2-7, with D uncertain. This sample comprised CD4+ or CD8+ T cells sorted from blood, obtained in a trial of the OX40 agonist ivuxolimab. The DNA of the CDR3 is TGCGCCAGCAGCCAAGTAGACCTGGGCTATTACTACGAGCAGTACTTC. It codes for CASSQVDLGYYYEQYF.